The 6 T cell receptor beta chains below all came from one sample that was sequenced in a study of patients and donors after allogeneic stem cell transplantation. Each CDR3 protein gets one entry after TCRdb re-called the RT-PCR reads with MiXCR. The sample has about 410,000 distinct CDR3 sequences, under 20% seen once. Sequencing input: blood, either unsorted or a sorted T cell fraction (not recorded which). The receptors stem from a human donor who was either an allogeneic HSCT recipient or a stem cell or donor lymphocyte infusion donor (not recorded which). It is not recorded whose cells these are; they may come from a transplant donor.

This clonotype was observed a handful of times. V usage is TRBV7-2 and J usage is TRBJ2-2; D unclear. The CDR3 runs to 11 residues. Deletions cut 5 bases from V and 9 bases from J, with 7 bases between. Germline CDR1 reads SGHTA; CDR2 reads FQGNSA. CDR3 nucleotide sequence: TGTGCCAGCAGCGCAGGCCGGGAGCTGTTTTTT. This translates into CASSAGRELFF.

The V gene is TRBV11-2, the J gene TRBJ2-1, with D perhaps being TRBD1 or TRBD2 (5 bases each). This CDR3 spans 13 amino acids. Trimming left V 7 bases short and J 13 bases short, with 20 bases between. Germline lookup yields CDR1 SGHAT and CDR2 FQNNGV. In nucleotides, the CDR3 is TGTGCCAGCAACTTCCCCCCTGTCGGGACCCAGTTCTTC. It yields the protein CASNFPPVGTQFF.

The chain carries TRBV7-9 and TRBJ1-3; D uncertain. The CDR3 is 16 amino acids. Germline V gives CDR1 SEHNR, CDR2 FQNEAQ (reference sequence). Trimming left V 5 bases short and J 0 bases short, with 14 bases between. The CDR3 is CASSTGRQNSGNTIYF. CDR3 nucleotides: TGTGCCAGCAGCACCGGAAGGCAGAACTCTGGAAACACCATATATTTT.

This clonotype was found a few times. The rearrangement uses TRBV2 and TRBJ2-5; D is unresolved. Trimming removed 4 bases at V and 13 bases at J, with 13 bases between. The CDR3 spans 11 residues. Germline V gene sequence: CDR1 SNHLY, CDR2 FYNNEI. The CDR3 nucleotides are TGTGCCAGCAGTGTGTCTCGCCAAAGGTACTTC. It encodes CASSVSRQRYF. The whole variable domain, filled in from reference TRBV2 and TRBJ2-5, reads EPEVTQTPSHQVTQMGQEVILRCVPISNHLYFYWYRQILGQKVEFLVSFYNNEISEKSEIFDDQFSVERPDGSNFTLKIRSTKLEDSAMYFCASSVSRQRYFGPGTRLLVL.

The rearrangement links TRBV7-2 to TRBJ2-7; D gene uncertain. Per germline, CDR1 SGHTA and CDR2 FQGNSA. V lost 5 bases, J lost 4 bases, and 15 bases lay in between. The CDR3 totals 14 residues. This CDR3 reads CASSTNTPSYEQYF. CDR3 nucleotide sequence: TGTGCCAGCAGCACAAACACCCCGAGTTACGAGCAGTACTTC.

The chain joins TRBV6-5 to TRBJ1-2; D gene uncertain. The CDR3 loop spans 11 amino acids. CDR1 is MNHEY and CDR2 is SVGAGI in the germline V gene. The V end was cut by 5 bases, the J end by 8 bases, with 9 bases between. This CDR3 is CASSTRGGYTF. In DNA, the CDR3 is TGTGCCAGCAGTACTAGAGGCGGCTACACCTTC.